This is a list of T cell receptor beta chains from one sample in a study of T cell repertoires in cytomegalovirus infection. The antigens these receptors bind are not known. TCRdb called the reads again in MiXCR, with one record for every CDR3 protein. The data show about 130,000 distinct CDR3 sequences, roughly a quarter seen once. Sequenced material: PBMCs, sequenced either directly or after in vitro stimulation (not recorded which). These receptors were obtained from a human donor in good health (CMV status not recorded). Some clones in this sample may be carry-over from other donors' samples. Each CDR3 is given with its conserved first and last residue.

V gene | CDR3 protein
TRBV7-2 | CASSLETSGLGEQFF
TRBV4-1 | CASSPEVGGQYYEQYF
TRBV7-8 | CASSLDPSGSASTDTQYF
TRBV7-2 | CASSLLPGGMDTNYGYTF
TRBV7-2 | CASRHSGTEYNSPLHF
TRBV7-9 | CASSLAWMVLQQNEKLFF
TRBV12-3/TRBV12-4 | CASSFRTVNTEAFF
TRBV7-2 | CASSLQGGGETQYF
TRBV20-1 | CSASGANVLTF
TRBV11-2 | CASSLIWGAENIQYF
TRBV14 | CASSQDASGSFADTQYF
TRBV28 | CASSRDRAEGSGSSEQFF
TRBV7-2 | CASSLVAGGGPDTQYF
TRBV6-5 | CASRFLGQGPGELFF